This TCR beta chain comes out of a study of identical twins. Study results and limitations: A lower insertion count was a feature of abundant cord blood beta clonotypes, with no such feature in memory repertoires.

A universal primer site arose from template switching, and cDNA bore unique molecular identifiers. MiXCR, applied by TCRdb to the 5' RACE reads, yields one record per CDR3 protein. The sample records more than 1.5 million distinct CDR3 sequences, more than 30% being singletons. The CDR3 is 14 amino acids. V lost 4 bases, J lost 2 bases, and 6 bases stayed unmatched. Germline CDR1 SQVTM, CDR2 ANQGSEA. This clonotype showed up just a few times. Its antigen is not identified. The J gene is TRBJ2-3, the V gene TRBV29-1, with 7 bases matching TRBD2. This TCR came from a newborn girl in good health. Sequenced sample: cord blood. CDR3 loop: CSVGGRGNTDTQYF. In nucleotides, the CDR3 is TGCAGCGTTGGAGGGCGGGGGAACACAGATACGCAGTATTTT.